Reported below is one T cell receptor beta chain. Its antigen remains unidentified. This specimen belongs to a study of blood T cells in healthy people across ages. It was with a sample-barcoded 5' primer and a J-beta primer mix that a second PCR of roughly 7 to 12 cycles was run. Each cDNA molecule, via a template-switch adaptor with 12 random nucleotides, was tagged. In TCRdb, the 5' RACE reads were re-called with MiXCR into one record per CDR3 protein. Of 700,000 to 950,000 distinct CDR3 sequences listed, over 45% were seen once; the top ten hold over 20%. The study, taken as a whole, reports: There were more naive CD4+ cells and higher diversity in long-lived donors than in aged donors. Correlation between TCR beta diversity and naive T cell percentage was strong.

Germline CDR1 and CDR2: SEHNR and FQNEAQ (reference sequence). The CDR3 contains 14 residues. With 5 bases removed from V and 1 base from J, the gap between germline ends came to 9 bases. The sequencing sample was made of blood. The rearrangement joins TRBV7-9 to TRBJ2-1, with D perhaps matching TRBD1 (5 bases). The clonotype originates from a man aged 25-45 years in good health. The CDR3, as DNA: TGTGCCAGCAGCGGCAGGGTTTCCTACAATGAGCAGTTCTTC. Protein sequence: CASSGRVSYNEQFF.